This T cell receptor (beta chain) was retrieved from a study of beta chain features in type 1 diabetes. Findings and limits, study-wide: Diminished insertions and augmented deletions at VDJ junctions characterized type 1 diabetes patients. Type 1 diabetes patients had TCRB CDR3s that were shorter (moderately but significantly so) in all four CD4+ subsets.

A word on this clone: Its antigen is currently unknown.

V was clipped by 6 bases and J by 2 bases, with 13 bases between them. From germline, CDR1 is LGHNA and CDR2 YNFKEQ. CDR3 length equals 14 residues. The entirety of the isolated RNA underwent reverse transcription, so expressed TCRB transcripts were sequenced. Clones were read by immunoSEQ multiplex PCR, and TCRdb kept only the in-frame ones, dropping some. The sample yields about 340,000 clones, 6.5% to 10% seen once. Sampling consisted of one heparinised blood draw per donor, averaging approximately 120 mL. Material: central memory CD4+ T cells from blood. The rearrangement uses TRBV4-2 and TRBJ1-1; a possible D gene is TRBD1 (5 bases). The receptor's source is a young woman in good health. This CDR3 is CASRNRPANTEAFF. CDR3 coding DNA: TGTGCCAGCAGAAACAGGCCAGCTAACACTGAAGCTTTCTTT.